This passage covers 17 T cell receptor beta chains from one sample sequenced in a study of cytomegalovirus exposure and HLA in healthy donors. Vbeta (60) and Jbeta (13) primers were used in the PCR. Assay used: immunoSEQ multiplex PCR; TCRdb lists only in-frame clones, some missing. The sample has approximately 50,000 clones, 80% seen once. Sequencing input: PBMCs. The receptors shown here come from a man aged 25-40 years in good health and CMV-seropositive.

The rearrangement uses TRBV2 and TRBJ2-7; 9 bases are shared with TRBD2. Germline-derived CDR1 and CDR2 are SNHLY and FYNNEI. CDR3 size: 15 residues. Unmatched junction bases numbered 4, after V lost 3 bases and J lost 1 base. The chain's CDR3 is CASSDSAGGSYEQYF. The CDR3 bases are TGTGCCAGCAGTGACTCAGCGGGGGGTTCCTACGAGCAGTACTTC.

The sample holds a few counts of this clone. V and J are TRBV9 and TRBJ1-2; D gene ambiguous. Germline CDR1 and CDR2: SGDLS and YYNGEE. Trimming cost V 5 bases and J 4 bases, with 9 bases left between them. The CDR3 spans 12 residues. Here the CDR3 reads CASSSGGYGYTF. The DNA of the CDR3 is TGTGCCAGCAGTAGCGGTGGCTATGGCTACACCTTC. Together with reference TRBV9 and TRBJ1-2, the CDR3 gives the full variable domain: DSGVTQTPKHLITATGQRVTLRCSPRSGDLSVYWYQQSLDQGLQFLIQYYNGEERAKGNILERFSAQQFPDLHSELNLSSLELGDSALYFCASSSGGYGYTFGSGTRLTVV.

The chain carries TRBV6-5 and TRBJ2-5; 7 bases are a match to TRBD1. The end of the DNA aligns better with TRBJ2-7, so the J call may be wrong. CDR3 length equals 13 residues. CDR1 is MNHEY, CDR2 SVGAGI, per germline. The CDR3 is CASIVGQYYEQYF. Written as DNA, the CDR3 is TGTGCCAGCATTGTGGGACAGTACTACGAGCAGTACTTC.

The chain couples TRBV28 to TRBJ1-2, with 9 bases that match TRBD1. V gave up 5 bases and J gave up 10 bases; unmatched junction bases: 11. Germline-derived CDR1 and CDR2 are MDHEN and SYDVKM. This CDR3 spans 14 amino acids. The DNA of the CDR3 is TGTGCCAGCAGTCCCCTGGGACAGGGCGCGGCCTACACCTTC. Its protein is CASSPLGQGAAYTF.

Notes on this clone: Germline and junction disagree at one end, which may indicate a read error. The V and J genes are TRBV5-4 and TRBJ2-5; D possibly corresponds to TRBD2 (5 bases). Germline CDR1 SGHNT, CDR2 YYREEE (reference sequence). The CDR3 loop spans 14 amino acids. DNA for the CDR3: TGTGCCAGCAGCTTGGGAGGAGGTCAAGCGACCCAGTACTTC. It translates to CASSLGGGQATQYF.

The chain carries TRBV7-8 and TRBJ1-6; no firm D call. The V end was cut by 1 base, the J end by 8 bases, with 9 bases between. Per the germline V gene, CDR1 is SGHVS and CDR2 is FQNEAQ. The CDR3 length is 14 residues. CDR3 coding DNA: TGTGCCAGCAGCTTAGAAGCAAGATATTCACCCCTCCACTTT. It specifies CASSLEARYSPLHF.

The V gene is TRBV9, the J gene TRBJ2-2; 8 positions agree with TRBD1. CDR1 SGDLS and CDR2 YYNGEE come from the germline V gene. CDR3 size: 16 residues. Trimming at V came to 2 bases and at J to 0 bases, leaving 3 bases not matched to a gene. In nucleotides, the CDR3 is TGTGCCAGCAGCGTCAGGGGGCCCGCGAACACCGGGGAGCTGTTTTTT. This codes for CASSVRGPANTGELFF.

This clone turned up a few times. The rearrangement uses TRBV13 and TRBJ1-1; 10 nucleotides match TRBD1. Trimming cost V 5 bases and J 3 bases; bases outside gene matches: 6. Germline CDR1 reads PRHDT; CDR2 reads FYEKMQ (reference sequence). This CDR3 region has 15 residues. CDR3 protein: CASSPRDRGDTEAFF. The CDR3 DNA reads TGTGCCAGCAGCCCGCGGGACAGGGGTGACACTGAAGCTTTCTTT.

The J gene is TRBJ1-2, the V gene TRBV28; tentative D call: TRBD1 (6 bases). Trimming pared 4 bases from V and 8 bases from J, leaving 23 bases between. This CDR3 contains 16 residues. Germline CDR1 MDHEN, CDR2 SYDVKM. The DNA for the CDR3 is TGTGCCAGCAGTTCCCCTCGTAACAGGGTCTTAGGCGGCTACACCTTC. This encodes CASSSPRNRVLGGYTF.

The chain combines TRBV30 with TRBJ1-6; TRBD1 aligns across 7 bases. The ends lost 3 bases at V and 9 bases at J; junction bases unmatched: 8. The CDR3 spans 14 residues. Germline CDR1 is GTSNPN and CDR2 is SVGIG (reference sequence). CDR3 residues: CAWSTQTGASPLHF. The CDR3 bases are TGTGCCTGGAGCACGCAAACAGGGGCTTCACCCCTCCACTTT.

V usage is TRBV7-9 and J usage is TRBJ1-1; tentatively, D is TRBD1 (6 bases). The CDR3 is 13 amino acids. Per the germline V gene, CDR1 is SEHNR and CDR2 is FQNEAQ (reference sequence). Trimming took off 2 bases at V and 5 bases at J, with 9 bases between the two ends. The CDR3 coding sequence is TGTGCCAGCAGCTTAACAGGGATGACTGAAGCTTTCTTT. It is translated as CASSLTGMTEAFF.

CDR3 sequence (DNA): TGTGCCAGCAGCTATTCTAGCGGGGGAACCTACGAGCAGTACTTC. Protein product: CASSYSSGGTYEQYF. This chain connects TRBV6-1 to TRBJ2-7, with 10 positions matching TRBD2. J was trimmed by 2 bases and V by 6 bases; bases with no gene match: 7. CDR3 length: 15 amino acids. CDR1 and CDR2 from the germline V gene are MNHNS and SASEGT.

The genes are TRBV5-1 and TRBJ2-7; the match to TRBD1 covers 10 bases. The CDR3 contains 14 residues. J lost 6 bases, V lost 7 bases, and 10 bases had no gene match. Germline-derived CDR1 and CDR2 are SGHRS and YFSETQ. In DNA form, the CDR3 reads TGCGCCAGCGGAGGGGGGACAGGGGTCACCGAGCAGTACTTC. Its translation: CASGGGTGVTEQYF.

The V gene is TRBV2, the J gene TRBJ2-5; 8 nucleotides line up with TRBD1. The J call may be incorrect, as the DNA end agrees better with TRBJ2-7. The length of the CDR3 is 14 residues. Germline loops: CDR1 SNHLY, CDR2 FYNNEI. The CDR3 DNA sequence: TGTGCCAGCAGTGCGGGACAGGTTATCTACGAGCAGTACTTC. It yields the protein CASSAGQVIYEQYF.

V and J are TRBV7-9 and TRBJ1-1; 8 nucleotides agree with TRBD1. The CDR3 has 16 amino acids. CDR1 is SEHNR and CDR2 is FQNEAQ in the germline V gene (reference sequence). Trimming cost V 5 bases and J 1 base; bases outside gene matches: 9. The CDR3 loop reads CASSRGTGLENTEAFF. For the CDR3, the DNA is TGTGCCAGCAGCCGGGGGACAGGCCTTGAGAACACTGAAGCTTTCTTT.

V is TRBV11-3 and J is TRBJ1-1; D might be TRBD1 (5 bases). The V gene lost 2 bases and the J gene lost 1 base, with 5 bases spanning the gap. CDR3 length: 13 residues. Germline assignment: CDR1 SGHNT and CDR2 YENEEA. In DNA form, the CDR3 reads TGTGCCAGCAGCTTAACAGGGAACACTGAAGCTTTCTTT. Protein: CASSLTGNTEAFF.

Comments on this clone: The same CDR3 is also encoded by other DNA sequences in this sample. The chain has TRBV25-1 and TRBJ1-6; D not resolved. This CDR3 spans 12 amino acids. The germline V gene encodes CDR1 MGHDK and CDR2 SYGVNS. V lost 11 bases and J 0 bases, leaving 5 bases between the germline ends. CDR3 protein: CAVSSYNSPLHF. DNA of the CDR3: TGTGCCGTGAGCTCCTATAATTCACCCCTCCACTTT.